The clone carrying this T cell receptor (delta chain) is labeled medium-sized. Distinct nucleotide sequences in the sample also encode this CDR3. The sample originates from a study of gamma-delta chains in newborns, infants, children. TCRdb redid the clone calls on the reads with CATT. The data show 7,500 or so delta-chain clones, about 11% seen once. The CDR3 is 18 amino acids. Germline CDR1 GEAIGNYY, CDR2 EKD. Trimming cost V 0 bases and J 1 base; bases outside gene matches: 8. V and J are TRDV2 and TRDJ1, with 12 positions matching TRDD3. Sequenced: blood. This clonotype was sampled from a child who was a newborn, infant or young child, either healthy, febrile or measles-vaccinated (not recorded which). For the CDR3, the DNA is TGTGCCTGTGACACCGTTGGCATACTGGGGGATACCACCGATAAACTCATCTTT. It codes for CACDTVGILGDTTDKLIF.